This T cell receptor beta chain was captured in a study of OX40 agonist ivuxolimab in advanced cancers. The CDR3 has 13 residues. Per the germline V gene, CDR1 is SEHNR and CDR2 is FQNEAQ (reference sequence). V lost 3 bases to trimming and J lost 0 bases, with 5 bases between them. Profiled with immunoSEQ multiplex PCR; TCRdb holds only in-frame clones, not every one. The sample lists tens of thousands of clones, around four fifths occurring once. The sample in question was CD4+ or CD8+ T cells sorted from blood, obtained in a trial of the OX40 agonist ivuxolimab. This chain uses TRBV7-9 with TRBJ2-5, with D unclear. This TCR was recovered from an adult with an advanced solid tumor such as melanoma, head and neck, liver or kidney cancer. CDR3 region: CASSFADQETQYF. The CDR3 DNA is TGTGCCAGCAGCTTTGCGGACCAAGAGACCCAGTACTTC.